These 25 T cell receptor beta chains originate from one sample sequenced in a study of shared clonotypes between healthy human individuals. TCRdb's table, derived via immunoSEQ multiplex PCR, lists solely in-frame clones and lacks some. The data contain 650,000 to 800,000 clones, roughly 72% of them seen just once; the ten biggest clones take up around 1.8%. Material for sequencing was memory CD4+ T cells sorted from blood. As for subset: CD45RA-negative fraction. All receptors derive from a woman in her twenties or thirties in good health.

CDR3 loop: CASSQAVAGRYEQYF. The CDR3 DNA is TGTGCCAGCAGCCAAGCGGTAGCGGGGCGTTACGAGCAGTACTTC. The V gene is TRBV14, the J gene TRBJ2-7; 8 positions agree with TRBD2. CDR1 is SGHDN, CDR2 FVKESK, per germline. The CDR3 extends over 15 amino acids. The J segment lost 4 bases and the V segment lost 1 base, leaving 6 bases of the junction unmatched.

As for this clone: The same CDR3 is also encoded by other DNA sequences in this sample. V is TRBV9 and J is TRBJ2-3; 9 bases are a match to TRBD2. This CDR3 is 16 amino acids long. Unmatched junction bases numbered 4, after V lost 0 bases and J lost 2 bases. Germline CDR1 and CDR2: SGDLS and YYNGEE. CDR3 sequence: CASSVAAGGPTDTQYF. DNA for the CDR3: TGTGCCAGCAGCGTAGCAGCGGGAGGCCCCACAGATACGCAGTATTTT.

Remarks on this clone: The junction does not match germline at one end; this may be a read error. This sequence joins TRBV6-6 and TRBJ1-1; D remains unclear. This CDR3 contains 13 residues. CDR1 is MNHNY and CDR2 is SVGAGI in the germline V gene (reference sequence). DNA of the CDR3: TGTGCCAGCAGTCAATACCGGAACGCTGAAGCTTTCTTT. Amino acid sequence: CASSQYRNAEAFF.

The chain is built from TRBV29-1 and TRBJ2-1; no firm D call. V lost 3 bases to trimming and J lost 4 bases, with 16 bases between them. From germline, CDR1 is SQVTM and CDR2 ANQGSEA. This CDR3 region has 15 residues. Written as DNA, the CDR3 is TGCAGCGTTGATTGGCCCCGTGAGGCGTACAATGAGCAGTTCTTC. It encodes CSVDWPREAYNEQFF.

The V and J genes are TRBV2 and TRBJ2-5; 8 nucleotides agree with TRBD2. Germline lookup yields CDR1 SNHLY and CDR2 FYNNEI. CDR3 size: 15 residues. Trimming removed 5 bases from V and 5 bases from J; junction bases left unmatched: 10. This CDR3 reads CASSRSGRVEETQYF. CDR3 coding DNA: TGTGCCAGCAGTCGAAGCGGGAGAGTTGAGGAGACCCAGTACTTC.

This clone has at least ten counts. The rearrangement links TRBV30 to TRBJ2-1; TRBD2 agrees at 12 bases. V dropped 8 bases and J dropped 7; count of bases not matched to a gene: 6. The CDR3 is 13 residues long. Germline V gene sequence: CDR1 GTSNPN, CDR2 SVGIG (reference sequence). In DNA, the CDR3 is TGTGCCGGACTAGCGGGAATGGTGAATGAGCAGTTCTTC. This gives the protein CAGLAGMVNEQFF.

Notes on this clone: Other DNA sequences in this specimen translate into the identical CDR3. The rearrangement joins TRBV7-2 to TRBJ2-1, with D unresolved. Trimming removed 1 base from V and 0 bases from J, with 7 bases in between. The germline V gene has CDR1 SGHTA and CDR2 FQGNSA. This CDR3 spans 15 amino acids. The CDR3 reads CASSLEGISYNEQFF. CDR3 DNA: TGTGCCAGCAGCTTAGAAGGGATCTCCTACAATGAGCAGTTCTTC.

The rearrangement uses TRBV10-3 and TRBJ1-1; 12 positions match TRBD1. V trimming: 5 bases; J trimming: 3 bases; junction bases outside the gene matches: 7. Germline V gene lookup returns CDR1 ENHRY and CDR2 SYGVKD. This CDR3 region has 16 residues. The CDR3 DNA sequence: TGTGCCATCAGTATTAGGGACAGGGGGCTTGACACTGAAGCTTTCTTT. Amino acids: CAISIRDRGLDTEAFF.

The gene calls are TRBV15 and TRBJ2-2, with TRBD1 matching 7 bases. J gave up 8 bases and V 0 bases, and 15 bases lay outside the gene matches. Germline loops: CDR1 LNHNV, CDR2 YYDKDF (reference sequence). CDR3 length: 18 residues. In nucleotides, the CDR3 is TGTGCCACCAGCAGAGATGTCACGCAGGGGGAATTGGTTGGGGAGCTGTTTTTT. It specifies CATSRDVTQGELVGELFF. Using reference TRBV15 and TRBJ2-2 for the parts outside the CDR3, the full variable domain is DAMVIQNPRYQVTQFGKPVTLSCSQTLNHNVMYWYQQKSSQAPKLLFHYYDKDFNNEADTPDNFQSRRPNTSFCFLDIRSPGLGDTAMYLCATSRDVTQGELVGELFFGEGSRLTVL.

This clone was seen a few times. V usage is TRBV11-1 and J usage is TRBJ2-3, with 12 bases fitting TRBD2. V lost 0 bases, J lost 4 bases, and 5 bases stayed unmatched. CDR1 is SGHAT, CDR2 FQDESV, per germline (reference sequence). This CDR3 comprises 17 residues. CDR3 amino acids: CASSLATGLAGSDTQYF. The CDR3 region has the DNA TGTGCCAGCAGCTTAGCAACGGGACTAGCGGGTTCAGATACGCAGTATTTT. Filled out from reference TRBV11-1 and TRBJ2-3, the complete variable domain reads EAEVAQSPRYKITEKSQAVAFWCDPISGHATLYWYRQILGQGPELLVQFQDESVVDDSQLPKDRFSAERLKGVDSTLKIQPAELGDSAMYLCASSLATGLAGSDTQYFGPGTRLTVL.

This clone came up a few times. This chain links TRBV28 with TRBJ2-7; D call uncertain. The CDR3 runs 15 residues. Trimming left V 6 bases short and J 3 bases short, with 18 bases between. The germline CDR1 and CDR2 sequences are MDHEN and SYDVKM. The CDR3 DNA sequence: TGTGCCAGCAGCGACCCCTCCCAGATAAGCTACGAGCAGTACTTC. Protein: CASSDPSQISYEQYF.

With respect to this clone: This same CDR3 is encoded by further DNA sequences in the sample. The V gene is TRBV28, the J gene TRBJ1-4; D gene unclear. Trimming took 2 bases from V and 5 from J, leaving 0 bases between them. Germline V lookup: CDR1 MDHEN, CDR2 SYDVKM. The CDR3 has 11 amino acids. CDR3 sequence (DNA): TGTGCCAGCAGTTTAAATGAAAAACTGTTTTTT. This gives the protein CASSLNEKLFF. The full variable domain, with the rest looked up from reference TRBV28 and TRBJ1-4, is DVKVTQSSRYLVKRTGEKVFLECVQDMDHENMFWYRQDPGLGLRLIYFSYDVKMKEKGDIPEGYSVSREKKERFSLILESASTNQTSMYLCASSLNEKLFFGSGTQLSVL.

The chain recombines TRBV6-1 with TRBJ2-7; 10 nucleotides agree with TRBD2. The CDR3 has 14 amino acids. V lost 8 bases and J lost 4; bases outside the gene matches: 8. Germline-derived CDR1 and CDR2 are MNHNS and SASEGT. This chain's CDR3 is CASYLAGEAYEQYF. The CDR3 region has the DNA TGTGCCAGCTATCTAGCGGGAGAAGCGTACGAGCAGTACTTC.

Many counts were recorded for this clone. At the DNA level, this CDR3 is encoded by other sequences in the same sample as well. The J gene is TRBJ1-5, the V gene TRBV5-1; maybe TRBD1 (5 bases). CDR1 and CDR2 from the germline V gene are SGHRS and YFSETQ. This CDR3 is 15 amino acids long. V dropped 0 bases and J dropped 3 bases, with 10 bases sitting between them. The CDR3 sequence is CASSLGDLPNQPQHF. In DNA form, the CDR3 reads TGCGCCAGCAGCTTGGGGGACCTCCCCAATCAGCCCCAGCATTTT.

The chain recombines TRBV29-1 with TRBJ2-3; possible D gene TRBD2, 5 bases. Germline V gene sequence: CDR1 SQVTM, CDR2 ANQGSEA. Trimming pared 3 bases from V and 7 bases from J, leaving 17 bases between. This CDR3 contains 14 residues. CDR3 nucleotide sequence: TGCAGCGTTGACGGAGGACGTCGTACTAATACGCAGTATTTT. Protein: CSVDGGRRTNTQYF.

The V call is TRBV5-8, the J call TRBJ2-3, with D tentatively TRBD1 (6 bases). The length of the CDR3 is 16 residues. The germline gives CDR1 SGHTS, CDR2 YDEGEE. Trimming took off 2 bases at V and 3 bases at J, with 16 bases between the two ends. The CDR3: CASSLVGAMYTDTQYF. CDR3 sequence (DNA): TGTGCCAGCAGCTTAGTGGGGGCGATGTATACAGATACGCAGTATTTT.

The chain couples TRBV10-2 to TRBJ2-6, with D tentatively TRBD1 or TRBD2 (6 bases each). CDR1 WSHSY and CDR2 SAAADI come from the germline V gene. V lost 5 bases, J lost 4 bases, and 21 bases lay in between. The CDR3 is 18 amino acids. The CDR3 DNA sequence: TGCGCCAGCAGTCTAGGGAGGCCAGGGGTATCCGGGGCCAACGTCCTGACTTTC. Its protein is CASSLGRPGVSGANVLTF.

The chain carries TRBV18 and TRBJ2-7; TRBD1 aligns across 8 bases. Germline values: CDR1 KGHSH, CDR2 LQKENI. The V and J ends lost 4 bases and 0 bases, in that order; junction bases with no gene match: 11. The CDR3 runs to 17 residues. Here the CDR3 reads CASSRPGQGPSSYEQYF. The CDR3 DNA is TGTGCCAGCTCACGACCAGGACAGGGTCCGAGCTCCTACGAGCAGTACTTC.

This chain connects TRBV28 to TRBJ1-5, with 7 bases that match TRBD1. The germline gives CDR1 MDHEN, CDR2 SYDVKM. The CDR3 covers 16 residues. V gave up 7 bases and J gave up 1 base; unmatched junction bases: 10. The CDR3, as DNA: TGTGCCAGCAAGGGGGCCTGGGGAGGGAGCAATCAGCCCCAGCATTTT. It specifies CASKGAWGGSNQPQHF.

This chain joins TRBV4-1 and TRBJ1-2; D is unclear. The germline V gene encodes CDR1 MGHRA and CDR2 YSYEKL. CDR3 length: 15 residues. Deletions cut 4 bases from V and 1 base from J, with 13 bases between. The CDR3 sequence is CASSPSFPGNYGYTF. CDR3 DNA: TGCGCCAGCAGCCCCTCGTTTCCGGGTAACTATGGCTACACCTTC.

There are a few counts of this clone. This sequence joins TRBV6-6 and TRBJ2-7, with 9 nucleotides matching TRBD1. Trimming removed 5 bases from V and 7 bases from J; junction bases left unmatched: 9. There are 14 residues in the CDR3. CDR1 is MNHNY and CDR2 is SVGAGI in the germline V gene (reference sequence). The CDR3: CASSAGTGTWEQYF. Written as DNA, the CDR3 is TGTGCCAGCAGTGCCGGGACAGGGACGTGGGAGCAGTACTTC.

This clone occurred a few times. The CDR3 DNA reads TGTGCCAGCAGTTTTCCCGGGACAGGGATAGGGCATGAGCAGTTCTTC. Translated: CASSFPGTGIGHEQFF. The chain combines TRBV27 with TRBJ2-1, with 9 nucleotides matching TRBD1. Looked up from germline, CDR1 is MNHEY and CDR2 is SMNVEV (reference sequence). V gave up 3 bases and J gave up 8 bases; unmatched junction bases: 11. The CDR3 length is 16 residues.

The sample holds one count of this clone. V usage is TRBV27 and J usage is TRBJ2-7; 7 bases fit TRBD1. Per the germline V gene, CDR1 is MNHEY and CDR2 is SMNVEV (reference sequence). This CDR3 comprises 14 residues. Losses at the gene ends were 6 bases for V and 5 bases for J; bases not matched to a gene: 10. The CDR3 is CASSLTGQAHEQYF. The DNA for the CDR3 is TGTGCCAGCAGCCTAACCGGACAGGCTCACGAGCAGTACTTC.

The V call is TRBV7-2, the J call TRBJ1-1; D uncertain. This CDR3 region has 14 residues. The germline gives CDR1 SGHTA, CDR2 FQGNSA. The ends were cut back, 1 base at V and 4 bases at J, with 10 bases in the middle. This CDR3 is CASSLGARPTEAFF. The CDR3 DNA is TGTGCCAGCAGCTTAGGGGCCAGGCCCACTGAAGCTTTCTTT.

The chain uses TRBV19 and TRBJ2-2, with 8 bases matching TRBD2. With V trimmed by 8 bases and J by 3 bases, 8 bases remained unmatched. The CDR3 extends over 15 amino acids. Germline values: CDR1 LNHDA, CDR2 SQIVND (reference sequence). In DNA form, the CDR3 reads TGTGCCAGTTCCCCGGGAGGGGTTCACACCGGGGAGCTGTTTTTT. Its protein product is CASSPGGVHTGELFF.